Sequencing of this T cell receptor (beta chain) was carried out in a study of shared clonotypes between healthy human individuals. The naive CD8 population came from CD45RO-negative cells selected for CCR7, without terminally differentiated effector memory CD45RA+ cells. Sequencing used immunoSEQ multiplex PCR; TCRdb keeps in-frame clones, though not all of them. The repertoire holds about 2 million clones, with roughly 95% as singletons. This clone is a singleton in its sample. V lost 6 bases to trimming and J lost 2 bases; unmatched junction nucleotides: 13. This CDR3 is built from 17 residues. Germline V lookup: CDR1 MDHEN, CDR2 SYDVKM.

V gene TRBV28 combines with J gene TRBJ2-7; 10 positions agree with TRBD2. Sequences were obtained from naive CD8+ T cells sorted from blood. The sequence derives from a man aged 18 to 29 in good health. CDR3 loop: CASSLLHGAGGPYEQYF. As DNA, the CDR3 is TGTGCCAGCAGCTTACTCCATGGAGCGGGAGGGCCCTACGAGCAGTACTTC.